The present T cell receptor beta chain was sequenced within a study of blood T cell repertoires in COVID-19. Repertoires were generated with immunoSEQ multiplex PCR, while TCRdb's copy carries only in-frame clones and drops some. Of about 160,000 clones in the sample, 86% were seen once. CDR1 is KGHSH and CDR2 is LQKENI in the germline V gene. The CDR3 spans 15 residues. The ends were cut back, 1 base at V and 10 bases at J, with 14 bases in the middle. Sample: peripheral blood. The receptor was isolated from a man aged 50 to 60 with active or convalescent COVID-19. The chain joins TRBV18 to TRBJ1-6; D is unclear. CDR3 amino acids: CASSPQSSYGSPLHF. The CDR3 DNA is TGTGCCAGCTCACCACAGTCTTCTTATGGCTCACCCCTCCACTTT.